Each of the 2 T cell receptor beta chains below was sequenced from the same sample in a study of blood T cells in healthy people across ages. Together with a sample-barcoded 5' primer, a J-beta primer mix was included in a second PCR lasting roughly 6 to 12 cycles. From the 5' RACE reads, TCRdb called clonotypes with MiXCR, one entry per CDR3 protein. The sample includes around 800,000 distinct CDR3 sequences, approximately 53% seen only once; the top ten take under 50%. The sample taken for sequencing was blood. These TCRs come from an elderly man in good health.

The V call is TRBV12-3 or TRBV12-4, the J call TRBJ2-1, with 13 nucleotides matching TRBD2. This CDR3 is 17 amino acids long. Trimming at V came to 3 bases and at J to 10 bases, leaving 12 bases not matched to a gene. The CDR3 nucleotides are TGTGCCAGCAGTTTTGGACTAGCGGGGGCCCCGGGTCGGGAGCAGTTCTTC. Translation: CASSFGLAGAPGREQFF.

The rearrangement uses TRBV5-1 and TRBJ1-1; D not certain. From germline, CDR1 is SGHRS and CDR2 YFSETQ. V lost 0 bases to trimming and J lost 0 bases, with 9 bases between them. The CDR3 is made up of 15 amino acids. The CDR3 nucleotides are TGCGCCAGCAGCTTGGAAGCATCAGTGAACACTGAAGCTTTCTTT. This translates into CASSLEASVNTEAFF.